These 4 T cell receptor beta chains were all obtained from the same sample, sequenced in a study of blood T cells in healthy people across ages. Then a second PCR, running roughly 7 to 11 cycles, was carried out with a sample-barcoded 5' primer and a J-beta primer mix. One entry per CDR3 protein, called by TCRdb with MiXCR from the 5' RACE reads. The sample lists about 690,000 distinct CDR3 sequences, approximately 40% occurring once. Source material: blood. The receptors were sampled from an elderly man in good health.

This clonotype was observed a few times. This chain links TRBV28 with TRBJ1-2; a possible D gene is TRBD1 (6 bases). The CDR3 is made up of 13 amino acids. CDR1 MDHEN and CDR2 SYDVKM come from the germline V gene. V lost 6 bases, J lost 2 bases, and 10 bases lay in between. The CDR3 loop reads CASRGGGNYGYTF. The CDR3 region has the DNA TGTGCCAGCAGGGGGGGGGGCAACTATGGCTACACCTTC.

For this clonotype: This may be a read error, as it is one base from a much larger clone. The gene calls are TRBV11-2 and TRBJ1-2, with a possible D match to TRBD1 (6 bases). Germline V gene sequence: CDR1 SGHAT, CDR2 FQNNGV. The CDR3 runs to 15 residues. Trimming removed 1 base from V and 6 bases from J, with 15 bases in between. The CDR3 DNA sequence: TGTGCCAGCAGCTTAGTCGGACAGTCCATCGATGGCTACACCTTC. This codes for CASSLVGQSIDGYTF.

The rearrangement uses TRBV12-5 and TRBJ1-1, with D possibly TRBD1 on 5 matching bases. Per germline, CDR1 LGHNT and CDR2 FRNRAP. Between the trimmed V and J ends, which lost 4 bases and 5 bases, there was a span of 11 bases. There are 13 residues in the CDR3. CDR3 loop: CASGWGGGTEAFF. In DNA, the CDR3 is TGTGCTAGTGGTTGGGGTGGGGGGACTGAAGCTTTCTTT.

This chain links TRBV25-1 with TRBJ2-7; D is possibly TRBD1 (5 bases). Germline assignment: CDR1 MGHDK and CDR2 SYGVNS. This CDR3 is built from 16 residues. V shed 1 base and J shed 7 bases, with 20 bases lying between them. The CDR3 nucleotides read TGTGCCAGCAGTGAATGGCAGGGCAAAACGTCGGGTGAGCAGTACTTC. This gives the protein CASSEWQGKTSGEQYF.